This TCR beta chain is from a study of CD8 T cells in ankylosing spondylitis. Findings and limits, study-wide: A TCR beta motif made of about eight highly homologous variants seemed typical of ankylosing spondylitis blood. Researchers reportedly found disease-linked clones significantly enriched in matched ankylosing spondylitis synovial fluid.

Germline V CDR1 and CDR2: GTSNPN, SVGIG (reference sequence). V shed 1 base, J shed 6 bases, and the junction held 6 bases outside the gene matches. This CDR3 contains 15 residues. With molecular barcodes, quantitative 5'-RACE was used to make the TCR beta libraries. One entry per CDR3 protein results from TCRdb running MiXCR on the 5' RACE reads. This sample has fewer than 550,000 distinct CDR3 sequences; approximately 5% occur once, and the top ten carry under 4.5%. About this clonotype itself: Its specificity is not known.

Material for sequencing was blood, either unsorted or a sorted T cell fraction (not recorded which). The sequence derives from a male donor with ankylosing spondylitis. The V and J genes are TRBV30 and TRBJ2-1, with 10 bases that match TRBD2. CDR3 bases: TGTGCCTGGAGTGAAAGCGGGAGGGCGTTCAATGAGCAGTTCTTC. It specifies CAWSESGRAFNEQFF.